This T cell receptor (beta chain) originates from a study of Ad26.COV2.S vaccination and SARS-CoV-2 variants. Looking at the study overall: Donor allocation was to the COV1001 Ad26.COV2.S trial arm.

Treatment denoted: around 19 received Ad26.COV2.S at low or high dose, single or two shots; roughly five received placebo; per-sample allocation not given. The study sampled participants on day 63 after the first vaccine or placebo injection. Study-wide results and limits: Similar non-spike TCR breadth was seen in vaccine and placebo recipients. Using TCR breadth and depth analyses may have led to underestimated total T cell responses.

The protocol was immunoSEQ multiplex PCR, while the TCRdb copy is restricted to in-frame clones and leaves out a portion. The data contain 350,000 to 450,000 clones, roughly 81% of them singletons. V gave up 11 bases and J gave up 4 bases, with 17 bases separating them. This CDR3 comprises 13 residues. Germline V lookup: CDR1 ENHRY, CDR2 SYGVKD. This clone was picked up many times. The antigen is not known. This TCR was sampled from a person between 18 and 65 years old who received the Ad26.COV2.S COVID-19 vaccine or a placebo. V usage is TRBV10-3 and J usage is TRBJ1-1, with TRBD1 as a possible D gene (6 bases). The source material was peripheral blood, sampled in a trial of Ad26.COV2.S vaccine versus placebo. CDR3 sequence reads: CAAKHRVSTEAFF. In DNA form, the CDR3 reads TGTGCCGCCAAACACAGGGTGAGCACTGAAGCTTTCTTT.